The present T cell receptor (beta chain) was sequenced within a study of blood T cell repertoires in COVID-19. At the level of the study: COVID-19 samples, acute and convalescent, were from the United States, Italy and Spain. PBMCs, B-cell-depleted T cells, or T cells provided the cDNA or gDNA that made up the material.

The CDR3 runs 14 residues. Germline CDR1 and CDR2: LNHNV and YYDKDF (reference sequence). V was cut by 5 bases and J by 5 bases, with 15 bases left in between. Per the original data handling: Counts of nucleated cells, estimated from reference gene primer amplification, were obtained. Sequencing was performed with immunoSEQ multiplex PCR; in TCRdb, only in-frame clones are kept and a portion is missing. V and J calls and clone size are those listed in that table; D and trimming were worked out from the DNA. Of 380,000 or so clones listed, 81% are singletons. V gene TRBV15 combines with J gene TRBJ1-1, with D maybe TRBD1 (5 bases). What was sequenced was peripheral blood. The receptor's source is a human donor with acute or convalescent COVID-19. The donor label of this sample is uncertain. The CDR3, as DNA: TGTGCCACCAGCCGAAGGAGGGGAAGAACTGAAGCTTTCTTT. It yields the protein CATSRRRGRTEAFF.